Each of the 6 T cell receptor beta chains below was sequenced from the same sample in a study of cytomegalovirus exposure and HLA in healthy donors. PCR was performed using 60 Vbeta and 13 Jbeta primers. The assay was immunoSEQ multiplex PCR, and TCRdb's table has in-frame clones only and misses some. The repertoire holds about 120,000 clones, about 80% seen once, with roughly 9.2% in the top ten. Specimen: PBMCs. These receptors were taken from a female donor in good health and CMV-seropositive.

V is TRBV10-3 and J is TRBJ2-5; TRBD1 matches 9 bases. The CDR3 has 13 residues. The V and J ends lost 6 bases and 2 bases, in that order; junction bases with no gene match: 1. Germline assignment: CDR1 ENHRY and CDR2 SYGVKD. In DNA form, the CDR3 reads TGTGCCATCAGGGGGACAGGGCAAGAGACCCAGTACTTC. It yields the protein CAIRGTGQETQYF.

The chain links TRBV2 to TRBJ1-6, with unresolved D. The ends were cut back, 4 bases at V and 0 bases at J, with 7 bases in the middle. CDR3 size: 15 residues. CDR1 is SNHLY and CDR2 is FYNNEI in the germline V gene. The CDR3 protein is CASSAVNSYNSPLHF. CDR3 nucleotide sequence: TGTGCCAGCAGTGCTGTAAACTCCTATAATTCACCCCTCCACTTT.

The chain links TRBV5-6 to TRBJ1-2, with D possibly TRBD1 on 5 matching bases. Germline V gene data show CDR1 as SGHDT and CDR2 as YYEEEE. The germline V and J ends were trimmed by 6 bases and 4 bases, with 13 bases remaining between them. The CDR3 runs to 13 residues. The CDR3 coding sequence is TGTGCCAGCACCCTCCAGGGTGGCTATGGCTACACCTTC. It yields the protein CASTLQGGYGYTF.

This clone showed up just a few times. The chain couples TRBV27 to TRBJ1-4, with 7 bases identical to TRBD1. V gave up 3 bases and J gave up 3 bases; unmatched junction bases: 4. Germline CDR1 reads MNHEY; CDR2 reads SMNVEV (reference sequence). CDR3 length equals 15 residues. Here the CDR3 DNA reads TGTGCCAGCAGTTTGGGACAGCATGCTAATGAAAAACTGTTTTTT. Translating gives CASSLGQHANEKLFF.

The chain recombines TRBV28 with TRBJ2-5; maybe TRBD1 (7 bases). With 8 bases removed from V and 5 bases from J, the gap between germline ends came to 15 bases. Germline V gene data show CDR1 as MDHEN and CDR2 as SYDVKM. The CDR3 totals 13 residues. The CDR3 is CASGRQGGETQYF. The CDR3 DNA reads as TGTGCCAGCGGAAGACAGGGAGGTGAGACCCAGTACTTC.

This clone is a singleton in its sample. This chain joins TRBV30 and TRBJ1-2; D gene uncertain. CDR1 is GTSNPN, CDR2 SVGIG, per germline (reference sequence). The CDR3 runs 14 residues. V was shortened by 4 bases and J by 4 bases, with 16 bases between the two germline ends. The CDR3 region is CAWNPPAWRYGYTF. The CDR3 DNA sequence: TGTGCCTGGAACCCCCCAGCGTGGCGCTATGGCTACACCTTC.